This T cell receptor (beta chain) was captured by sequencing in a study of identical twins (TCRdb year 2016). A note on the overall study: TCR alpha and beta repertoires from monozygotic twins, unrelated adults of various ages and cord blood were deep-sequenced to test whether fetal clonotypes persist. To rule out contamination, the twin experiments were replicated at different times with different library preparation protocols. Points the paper makes about the study in general: Compared with coincidental sharing between unrelated individuals, out-of-frame TCR alpha sequences shared between twins showed an excess of sequences with low generation probability. In monozygotic twins, recombination models systematically underestimated out-of-frame TCR alpha sharing, but the models matched the sharing seen between unrelated individuals. Zero-insertion analyses could be partly confounded by invariant T cells such as MAIT and iNKT, although diverse VJ usage argued against such confounding for most clonotypes. In beta out-of-frame sequences, excess twin sharing was weaker, because having fewer shared sequences lowered the signal-to-noise ratio. Because the same donors could not be followed over many years, conclusions were based on cross-sectional statistical analysis. Fewer insertions were carried by abundant cord blood beta clonotypes, a similar but weaker trend appeared in young adult naive repertoires, and no such trend appeared in memory repertoires.

All donors were healthy Caucasians. Three pairs of female monozygotic twins, all aged about 18 to 30 years, were included in the twin cohort. RNA for TCR libraries was isolated from peripheral blood mononuclear cells. The V and J ends are trimmed by 5 bases and 0 bases, leaving 11 bases between them. Measured from the cysteine to the phenylalanine, the CDR3 is 15 residues long. Left in the record is the CDR3 DNA by itself, 45 bases read in frame from the first base. From a lookup of the germline V gene (reference sequence), CDR1 and CDR2 are MNHEY and SMNVEV. Libraries were built with 5' RACE. Sequencer: Illumina HiSeq 2000. Template switching introduced a universal primer binding site; the final cDNA contained a unique molecular identifier, enabling accurate counting of TCR cDNA molecules. First-strand cDNA for TCR alpha and beta chains was synthesized from specific primers in the conserved constant-segment region. Each cDNA library was double barcoded, with a SMART-Mk sample barcode plus Illumina barcodes, to control for contamination. TruSeq adapter sequences along with Illumina sample barcodes were introduced in two successive PCR steps. The Illumina HiSeq platform was used with custom primers to sequence TCR alpha and beta cDNA libraries. Per the original workflow: Unique molecular identifiers were extracted from raw reads with MiGEC, and CDR3 positions were determined with MiXCR. Recombination models were inferred per individual with the repgenHMM and IGoR tools using an EM algorithm. Shared clonotype analysis was performed with the tcR package in R, normalizing sharing by the product of cloneset sizes. To study raw recombination without the effects of thymic and clonal selection, out-of-frame nonproductive sequences were analyzed. TCRdb reworked the public reads: Q25 trimming with fastp, MiXCR clone assembly, productive beta chains retained. Entries that share a CDR3 protein sequence are merged under the most common genes and DNA. These V and J calls derive from TCRdb rather than the authors' analysis. The sample table records some 900,000 distinct CDR3 sequences; approximately 13% of these occur just once. Together, the top ten hold around 1.5% of the sample.

Note on this clonotype: Its antigen is not yet known. Base quality data are lacking; no much larger clone is found one base away.

The same data also contributed to another study, on yellow fever vaccine responses in identical twins. From that second study: According to the authors, the vaccine-induced T cell response in identical twins seemed to be partly convergent and partly specific to each individual. Focusing on identical twins, the study followed the T cell clones that responded to the vaccine, and did so with precision.

Recombination joined TRBV27 with TRBJ2-1; the D gene is tentatively TRBD1 or TRBD2, each matching 5 bases. Input material: PBMCs. The receptor comes from a woman between 18 and 30 years old in good health. The nucleotide sequence is given as TGTGCCAGCAGTGCCTGGGACCTCTCCTACAATGAGCAGTTCTTC. Its product reads: CASSAWDLSYNEQFF.